This TCR beta chain was captured in a study of blood T cell repertoires in COVID-19. Authors' processing steps: Reference gene primer amplification gave nucleated cell count estimates. The repertoire was sequenced with immunoSEQ multiplex PCR; TCRdb's copy has only in-frame clones and lacks some. That table supplies the V and J calls and clone size; D and trimming were determined from the DNA. The sample has around 68,000 clones, 86% seen once; the top ten hold about 15%. This CDR3 spans 18 amino acids. Germline V gene data show CDR1 as LNHDA and CDR2 as SQIVND (reference sequence). The ends lost 5 bases at V and 0 bases at J; junction bases unmatched: 10.

This TCR derives from a man aged 40-49 years with COVID-19, enrolled during active disease. The sequenced sample was peripheral blood. The chain uses TRBV19 and TRBJ2-1, with TRBD2 matching 10 bases. The CDR3 reads CASSRRAGGQSSYNEQFF. CDR3 DNA sequence: TGTGCCAGTAGTCGTCGAGCGGGGGGGCAAAGCTCCTACAATGAGCAGTTCTTC.